This TCR beta chain came from a study of blood T cell repertoires in COVID-19. In the study overall: Donors in the United States, Italy and Spain gave samples during acute or convalescent COVID-19. PBMCs, B-cell-depleted T cells, or T cells were the source of the cDNA or gDNA that made up the material.

Original methodology: Cell counts per sample came from amplifying reference gene primers. Data came from immunoSEQ multiplex PCR; TCRdb stores just in-frame clones and leaves some out. Clonal size and the V and J genes are those of that table, whereas D and trimming came from the DNA. The sample comprises around 220,000 clones, approximately 80% of which are singletons, and around 7% rests with the top ten. The age range of participants was about 18 to 95 years, with residence in under 25 US areas. The trim removed 5 bases at V and 4 bases at J, leaving 8 bases unmatched. The CDR3 spans 15 residues. Germline V gene lookup returns CDR1 SGHTA and CDR2 FQGNSA.

This TCR was sampled from a woman aged 40 to 49 with acute COVID-19. The chain uses TRBV7-2 and TRBJ1-1; the match to TRBD1 covers 9 bases. The sample taken for sequencing was PBMCs or T cells enriched from blood (not recorded which). CDR3 protein: CASSQQGAGSTEAFF. In DNA, the CDR3 is TGTGCCAGCAGCCAACAGGGGGCTGGGAGCACTGAAGCTTTCTTT.